One T cell receptor (beta chain) is described in this entry. These data belong to a study of blood T cell repertoires in COVID-19. The table came from immunoSEQ multiplex PCR; TCRdb's copy has only in-frame clones and leaves some out. The sample yields about 280,000 clones, around 91% seen once. CDR1 SNHLY and CDR2 FYNNEI come from the germline V gene. Trimming at V came to 7 bases and at J to 8 bases, leaving 7 bases not matched to a gene. The CDR3 consists of 13 residues. This chain connects TRBV2 to TRBJ1-5; TRBD1 matches at 8 bases. This receptor was taken from a woman younger than 35 with acute COVID-19. The sequenced sample consisted of PBMCs or T cells enriched from blood (not recorded which). The CDR3 DNA is TGTGCCAGCAATGGACAGGGATTAGAGCCCCAGCATTTT. Translated, it gives CASNGQGLEPQHF.